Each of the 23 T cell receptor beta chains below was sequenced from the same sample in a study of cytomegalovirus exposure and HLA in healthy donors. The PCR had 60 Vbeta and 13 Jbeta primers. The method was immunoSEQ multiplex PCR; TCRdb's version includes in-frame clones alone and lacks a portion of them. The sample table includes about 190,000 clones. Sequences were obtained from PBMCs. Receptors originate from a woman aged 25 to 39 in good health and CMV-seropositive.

The chain's CDR3 is CASSPRGANEKLFF. As DNA, the CDR3 is TGTGCCAGCAGTCCCAGGGGGGCTAATGAAAAACTGTTTTTT. The V and J genes are TRBV2 and TRBJ1-4; 7 nucleotides match TRBD1. The CDR3 sequence is 14 residues long. V was clipped by 5 bases and J by 3 bases; unmatched bases: 3. Germline V gene data show CDR1 as SNHLY and CDR2 as FYNNEI.

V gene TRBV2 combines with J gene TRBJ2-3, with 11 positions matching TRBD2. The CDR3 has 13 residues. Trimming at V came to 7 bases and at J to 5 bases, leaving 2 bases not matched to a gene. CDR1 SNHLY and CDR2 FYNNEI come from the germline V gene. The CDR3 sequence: CASNLAGGDTQYF. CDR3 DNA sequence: TGTGCCAGCAATCTAGCGGGGGGAGATACGCAGTATTTT. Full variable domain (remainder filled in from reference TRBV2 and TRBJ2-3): EPEVTQTPSHQVTQMGQEVILRCVPISNHLYFYWYRQILGQKVEFLVSFYNNEISEKSEIFDDQFSVERPDGSNFTLKIRSTKLEDSAMYFCASNLAGGDTQYFGPGTRLTVL.

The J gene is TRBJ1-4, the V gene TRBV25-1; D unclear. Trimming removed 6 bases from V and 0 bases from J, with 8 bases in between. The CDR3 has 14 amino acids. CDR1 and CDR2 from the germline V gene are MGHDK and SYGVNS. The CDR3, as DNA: TGTGCCAGCAGGGAGCCGACAACTAATGAAAAACTGTTTTTT. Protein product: CASREPTTNEKLFF. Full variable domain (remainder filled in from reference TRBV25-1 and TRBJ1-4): EADIYQTPRYLVIGTGKKITLECSQTMGHDKMYWYQQDPGMELHLIHYSYGVNSTEKGDLSSESTVSRIRTEHFPLTLESARPSHTSQYLCASREPTTNEKLFFGSGTQLSVL.

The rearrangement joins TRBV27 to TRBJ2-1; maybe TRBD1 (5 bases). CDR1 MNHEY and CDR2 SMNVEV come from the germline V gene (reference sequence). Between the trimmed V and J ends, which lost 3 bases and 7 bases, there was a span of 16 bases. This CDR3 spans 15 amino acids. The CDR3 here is CASSLVGPLRNEQFF. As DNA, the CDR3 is TGTGCCAGCAGTTTGGTGGGGCCCCTTAGGAATGAGCAGTTCTTC.

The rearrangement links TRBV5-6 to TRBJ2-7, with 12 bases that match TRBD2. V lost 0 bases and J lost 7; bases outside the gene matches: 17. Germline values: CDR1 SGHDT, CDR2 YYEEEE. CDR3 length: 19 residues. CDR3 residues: CASSLVGWGKLAGGYEQYF. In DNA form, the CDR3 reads TGTGCCAGCAGCTTGGTAGGGTGGGGGAAACTAGCGGGAGGTTATGAGCAGTACTTC.

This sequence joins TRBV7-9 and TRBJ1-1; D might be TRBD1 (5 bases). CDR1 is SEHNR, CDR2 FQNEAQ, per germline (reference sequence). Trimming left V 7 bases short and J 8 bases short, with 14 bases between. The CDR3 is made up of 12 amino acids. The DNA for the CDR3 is TGTGCCAGCAACCCAGGGATCTACGAAGCTTTCTTT. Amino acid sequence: CASNPGIYEAFF. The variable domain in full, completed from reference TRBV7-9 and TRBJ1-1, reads DTGVSQNPRHKITKRGQNVTFRCDPISEHNRLYWYRQTLGQGPEFLTYFQNEAQLEKSRLLSDRFSAERPKGSFSTLEIQRTEQGDSAMYLCASNPGIYEAFFGQGTRLTVV.

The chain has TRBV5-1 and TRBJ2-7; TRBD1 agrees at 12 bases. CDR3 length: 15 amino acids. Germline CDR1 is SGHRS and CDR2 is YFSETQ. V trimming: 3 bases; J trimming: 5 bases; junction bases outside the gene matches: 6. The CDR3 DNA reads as TGCGCCAGCAGCTGGGGGACAGGGGGCTTTGACGAGCAGTACTTC. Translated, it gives CASSWGTGGFDEQYF.

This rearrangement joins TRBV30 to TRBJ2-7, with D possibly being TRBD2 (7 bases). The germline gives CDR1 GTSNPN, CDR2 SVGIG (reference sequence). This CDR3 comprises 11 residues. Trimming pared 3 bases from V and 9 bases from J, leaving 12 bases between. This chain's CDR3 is CAWSRRGGQYF. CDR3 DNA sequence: TGTGCCTGGAGCCGAAGGGGGGGGCAGTACTTC.

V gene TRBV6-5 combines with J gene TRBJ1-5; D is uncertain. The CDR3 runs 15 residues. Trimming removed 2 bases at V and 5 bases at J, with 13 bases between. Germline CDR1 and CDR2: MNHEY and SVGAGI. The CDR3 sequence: CASSYGSRGYQPQHF. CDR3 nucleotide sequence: TGTGCCAGCAGTTACGGGTCGAGAGGATATCAGCCCCAGCATTTT.

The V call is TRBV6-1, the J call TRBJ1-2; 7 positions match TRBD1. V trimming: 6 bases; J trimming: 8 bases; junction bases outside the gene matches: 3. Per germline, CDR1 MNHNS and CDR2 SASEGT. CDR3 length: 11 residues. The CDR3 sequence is CASRDRVGYTF. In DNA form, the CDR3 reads TGTGCCAGCAGAGACAGGGTAGGCTACACCTTC.

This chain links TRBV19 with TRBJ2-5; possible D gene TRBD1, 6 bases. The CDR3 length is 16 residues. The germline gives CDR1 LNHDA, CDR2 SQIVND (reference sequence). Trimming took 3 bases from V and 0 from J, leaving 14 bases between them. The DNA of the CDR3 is TGTGCCAGTAGTATCTGGGCAGGGGCGAACCAAGAGACCCAGTACTTC. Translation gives CASSIWAGANQETQYF.

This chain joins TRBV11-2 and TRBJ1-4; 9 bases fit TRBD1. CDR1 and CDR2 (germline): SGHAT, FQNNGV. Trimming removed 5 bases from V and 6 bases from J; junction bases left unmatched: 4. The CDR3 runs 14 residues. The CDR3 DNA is TGTGCCAGCAGCCCACAGGGGGCATATGAAAAACTGTTTTTT. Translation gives CASSPQGAYEKLFF.

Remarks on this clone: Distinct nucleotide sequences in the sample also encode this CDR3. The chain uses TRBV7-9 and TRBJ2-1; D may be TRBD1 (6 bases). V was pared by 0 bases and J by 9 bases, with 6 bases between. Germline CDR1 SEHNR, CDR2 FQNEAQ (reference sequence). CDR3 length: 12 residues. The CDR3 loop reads CASSLAQGEQFF. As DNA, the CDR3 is TGTGCCAGCAGCTTAGCACAGGGTGAGCAGTTCTTC.

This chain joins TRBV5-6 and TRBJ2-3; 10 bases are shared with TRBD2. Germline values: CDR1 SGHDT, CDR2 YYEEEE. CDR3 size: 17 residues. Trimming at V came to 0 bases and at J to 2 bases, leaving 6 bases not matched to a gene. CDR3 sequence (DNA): TGTGCCAGCAGCTTGGTGACAGCGGGGGGGGACACAGATACGCAGTATTTT. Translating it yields CASSLVTAGGDTDTQYF.

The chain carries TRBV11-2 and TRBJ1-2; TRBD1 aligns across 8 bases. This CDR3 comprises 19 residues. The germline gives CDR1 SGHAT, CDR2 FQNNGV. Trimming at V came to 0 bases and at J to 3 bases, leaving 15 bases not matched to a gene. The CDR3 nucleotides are TGTGCCAGCAGCTTAGAGGGGACAGGCATTTATGAAGAGGACTATGGCTACACCTTC. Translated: CASSLEGTGIYEEDYGYTF.

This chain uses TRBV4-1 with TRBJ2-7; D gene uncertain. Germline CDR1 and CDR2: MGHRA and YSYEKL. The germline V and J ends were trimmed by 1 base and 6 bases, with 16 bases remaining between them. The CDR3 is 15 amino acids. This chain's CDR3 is CASSQGHRSMAEQYF. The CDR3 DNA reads TGCGCCAGCAGCCAAGGTCATAGGAGTATGGCCGAGCAGTACTTC.

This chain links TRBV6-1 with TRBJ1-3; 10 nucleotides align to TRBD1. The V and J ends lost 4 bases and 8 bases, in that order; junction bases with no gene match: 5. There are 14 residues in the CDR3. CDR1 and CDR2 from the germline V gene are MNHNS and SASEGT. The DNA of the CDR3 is TGTGCCAGCAGTGCCGGGACAGGGGTGGACACCATATATTTT. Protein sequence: CASSAGTGVDTIYF.

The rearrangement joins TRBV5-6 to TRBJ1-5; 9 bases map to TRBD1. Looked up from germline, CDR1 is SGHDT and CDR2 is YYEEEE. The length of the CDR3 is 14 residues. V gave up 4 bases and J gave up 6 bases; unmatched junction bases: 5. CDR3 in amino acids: CASSNRGLGQPQHF. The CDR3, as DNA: TGTGCCAGCAGCAACAGGGGGCTGGGTCAGCCCCAGCATTTT.

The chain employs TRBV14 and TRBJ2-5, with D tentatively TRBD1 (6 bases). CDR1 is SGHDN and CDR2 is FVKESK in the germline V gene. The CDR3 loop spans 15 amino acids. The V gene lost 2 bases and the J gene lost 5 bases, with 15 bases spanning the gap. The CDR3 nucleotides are TGTGCCAGCAGCCAATTTTCGGGACATTACGAGACCCAGTACTTC. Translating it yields CASSQFSGHYETQYF.

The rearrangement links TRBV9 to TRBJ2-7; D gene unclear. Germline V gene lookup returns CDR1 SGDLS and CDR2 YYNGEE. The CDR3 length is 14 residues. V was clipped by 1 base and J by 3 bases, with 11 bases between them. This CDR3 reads CASSVHGSGYEQYF. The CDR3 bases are TGTGCCAGCAGCGTACACGGTTCGGGCTACGAGCAGTACTTC.

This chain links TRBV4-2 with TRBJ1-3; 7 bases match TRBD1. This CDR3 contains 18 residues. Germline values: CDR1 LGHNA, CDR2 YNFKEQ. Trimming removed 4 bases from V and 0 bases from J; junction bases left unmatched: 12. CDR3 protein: CASSRKKPGGYSGNTIYF. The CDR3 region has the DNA TGTGCCAGCAGCCGCAAAAAACCAGGGGGTTACTCTGGAAACACCATATATTTT.

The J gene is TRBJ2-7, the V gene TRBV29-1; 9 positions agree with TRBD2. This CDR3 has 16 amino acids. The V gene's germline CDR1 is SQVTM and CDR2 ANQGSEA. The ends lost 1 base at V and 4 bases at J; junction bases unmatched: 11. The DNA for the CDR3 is TGCAGCGTTGAAGTGATTCGTGGCGGGAGGGGGTACGAGCAGTACTTC. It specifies CSVEVIRGGRGYEQYF.

The CDR3 region has the DNA TGCGCCAGCAGCCCCGGGACTAGCGGAGGAGTCTACGAGCAGTACTTC. Residues: CASSPGTSGGVYEQYF. The chain is built from TRBV4-3 and TRBJ2-7; 11 bases align to TRBD2. The length of the CDR3 is 16 residues. Germline trimming cut 4 bases from V and 3 bases from J; bases unmatched to any gene: 8. Germline CDR1 LGHNA, CDR2 YSLEER.